Shown below are 29 T cell receptor beta chains from a single sample sequenced in a study of T cell responses to AZD1222 COVID-19 vaccine. TCRdb's table, derived via immunoSEQ multiplex PCR, lists solely in-frame clones and lacks some. Of around 140,000 clones listed, 80% to 95% are singletons. Material: peripheral blood, obtained 28 days after the second AZD1222 dose. These receptors all stem from an adult who received the AZD1222 COVID-19 vaccine.

This sequence joins TRBV6-5 and TRBJ1-1; D gene unclear. Germline V lookup: CDR1 MNHEY, CDR2 SVGAGI. Trimming removed 2 bases from V and 4 bases from J, with 11 bases in between. The CDR3 loop spans 14 amino acids. As DNA, the CDR3 is TGTGCCAGCAGTTACAGGGTTGGAGGCACTGAAGCTTTCTTT. This codes for CASSYRVGGTEAFF.

CDR3 bases: TGTGCCAGCAGCCGAGACACCGGGGAGCTGTTTTTT. The encoded protein is CASSRDTGELFF. This rearrangement joins TRBV5-4 to TRBJ2-2; D not resolved. With 4 bases removed from V and 3 bases from J, the gap between germline ends came to 4 bases. CDR1 and CDR2 from the germline V gene are SGHNT and YYREEE (reference sequence). This CDR3 has 12 amino acids.

The chain's CDR3 is CASRPGTGNREKLFF. The CDR3 region has the DNA TGTGCCAGCAGGCCAGGGACAGGGAATCGGGAAAAACTGTTTTTT. The chain recombines TRBV28 with TRBJ1-4, with TRBD1 identical over 9 bases. Unmatched junction bases numbered 10, after V lost 6 bases and J lost 8 bases. This CDR3 has 15 amino acids. Germline V gene lookup returns CDR1 MDHEN and CDR2 SYDVKM.

This chain connects TRBV27 to TRBJ1-6; D call uncertain. CDR1 MNHEY and CDR2 SMNVEV come from the germline V gene (reference sequence). CDR3 length equals 16 residues. V dropped 3 bases and J dropped 1 base, with 10 bases sitting between them. The CDR3 nucleotides are TGTGCCAGCAGTTTTTTGGGGAGTTCCTATAATTCACCCCTCCACTTT. The encoded protein is CASSFLGSSYNSPLHF.

In this sample, this clone turned up once. The chain combines TRBV27 with TRBJ1-3; 7 bases map to TRBD1. This CDR3 has 13 residues. Looked up from germline, CDR1 is MNHEY and CDR2 is SMNVEV (reference sequence). V lost 6 bases and J lost 3; bases outside the gene matches: 2. CDR3 region: CASSGTDGNTIYF. The CDR3 DNA reads TGTGCCAGCAGCGGGACAGATGGAAACACCATATATTTT.

This chain uses TRBV4-2 with TRBJ2-3, with D possibly called TRBD1 or TRBD2 (6 bases each). Germline V gene lookup returns CDR1 LGHNA and CDR2 YNFKEQ. V was pared by 1 base and J by 3 bases, with 14 bases between. This CDR3 has 16 amino acids. CDR3 DNA: TGTGCCAGCAGCCAAGGGGGGCGGGGCCGGACAGATACGCAGTATTTT. Its translation: CASSQGGRGRTDTQYF.

This chain's CDR3 is CASSQGGERRYF. The CDR3 region has the DNA TGTGCCAGCAGCCAGGGGGGAGAGCGTCGGTACTTC. The rearrangement joins TRBV7-2 to TRBJ2-5; maybe TRBD1 (7 bases). V was clipped by 5 bases and J by 13 bases, with 17 bases between them. Germline V lookup: CDR1 SGHTA, CDR2 FQGNSA. The length of the CDR3 is 12 residues.

The chain employs TRBV27 and TRBJ1-5; 7 bases fit TRBD1. The length of the CDR3 is 16 residues. Germline trimming cut 6 bases from V and 7 bases from J; bases unmatched to any gene: 15. Germline V gene lookup returns CDR1 MNHEY and CDR2 SMNVEV (reference sequence). CDR3 amino acids: CASSPTADRVGQPQHF. The CDR3 DNA sequence: TGTGCCAGCAGCCCTACGGCCGACAGGGTCGGGCAGCCCCAGCATTTT.

This chain joins TRBV4-1 and TRBJ2-3; tentative D call: TRBD2 (5 bases). Germline CDR1 reads MGHRA; CDR2 reads YSYEKL. The CDR3 loop spans 16 amino acids. V was clipped by 0 bases and J by 5 bases, with 15 bases between them. The CDR3 nucleotides are TGCGCCAGCAGCCAAGATCGAACGGGATCAGGAGATACGCAGTATTTT. Protein: CASSQDRTGSGDTQYF.

This chain uses TRBV6-6 with TRBJ1-2, with D possibly being TRBD1 (5 bases). This CDR3 is 15 amino acids long. Trimming removed 3 bases from V and 6 bases from J, with 17 bases in between. From germline, CDR1 is MNHNY and CDR2 SVGAGI (reference sequence). The CDR3: CASSYNLGTSDGYTF. Here the CDR3 DNA reads TGTGCCAGCAGTTATAATCTAGGGACTTCCGATGGCTACACCTTC.

J is TRBJ2-7 and V is TRBV5-5; 8 bases are a match to TRBD2. Trimming at V came to 3 bases and at J to 4 bases, leaving 9 bases not matched to a gene. CDR1 is SGHKS, CDR2 YYEKEE, per germline (reference sequence). The CDR3 runs 15 residues. The CDR3 DNA sequence: TGTGCCAGCAGCTCCGGGGCTAGCGGGTTTTACGAGCAGTACTTC. This translates into CASSSGASGFYEQYF.

CDR3 nucleotide sequence: TGTGCCACCTCAAGAACGGGGATCAATCAGCCCCAGCATTTT. Protein product: CATSRTGINQPQHF. The rearrangement uses TRBV19 and TRBJ1-5; D call uncertain. The germline V gene encodes CDR1 LNHDA and CDR2 SQIVND (reference sequence). V lost 10 bases, J lost 3 bases, and 16 bases lay in between. This CDR3 has 14 amino acids.

This clone was recorded only once. The chain has TRBV7-2 and TRBJ2-1; D unresolved. Trimming left V 4 bases short and J 9 bases short, with 7 bases between. Germline V CDR1 and CDR2: SGHTA, FQGNSA. The CDR3 spans 11 residues. CDR3 nucleotides: TGTGCCAGCAGCTCCGGCGGTGAGCAGTTCTTC. Its translation: CASSSGGEQFF.

The V call is TRBV15, the J call TRBJ1-5; D uncertain. Between the trimmed V and J ends, which lost 5 bases and 5 bases, there was a span of 10 bases. The CDR3 extends over 13 amino acids. Germline CDR1 reads LNHNV; CDR2 reads YYDKDF (reference sequence). The CDR3 region is CATSPLGYQPQHF. In nucleotides, the CDR3 is TGTGCCACCAGCCCCCTTGGGTATCAGCCCCAGCATTTT.

A single count supports this clone. The CDR3 nucleotides read TGTGCCAGCAGCGAGGGGGCAAGGTATGGCTACACCTTC. Its translation: CASSEGARYGYTF. V and J are TRBV9 and TRBJ1-2; the match to TRBD1 covers 7 bases. Looked up from germline, CDR1 is SGDLS and CDR2 is YYNGEE. V gave up 3 bases and J gave up 5 bases; unmatched junction bases: 4. This CDR3 comprises 13 residues.

The V and J genes are TRBV9 and TRBJ2-7; 8 bases align to TRBD1. Germline V gene sequence: CDR1 SGDLS, CDR2 YYNGEE. The V gene end was trimmed by 3 bases and the J gene end by 5 bases; junction bases not matched to a gene: 10. This CDR3 has 15 residues. CDR3 loop: CASSATGQGAHEQYF. Written as DNA, the CDR3 is TGTGCCAGCAGCGCGACAGGACAGGGCGCCCACGAGCAGTACTTC.

V and J are TRBV7-9 and TRBJ1-6; D remains ambiguous. V lost 5 bases, J lost 13 bases, and 18 bases lay in between. CDR3 length equals 14 residues. Germline CDR1 is SEHNR and CDR2 is FQNEAQ (reference sequence). In DNA, the CDR3 is TGTGCCAGCAGCCCCCCCGGGGATAGGGCTCCCCTCCACTTT. Its translation is CASSPPGDRAPLHF.

This chain links TRBV12-3 or TRBV12-4 with TRBJ2-7, with unresolved D. This CDR3 has 11 residues. V lost 5 bases, J lost 0 bases, and 2 bases lay in between. CDR3 region: CASSVSYEQYF. The CDR3 DNA reads as TGTGCCAGCAGTGTCTCCTACGAGCAGTACTTC.

The chain couples TRBV13 to TRBJ1-3, with D hard to call. CDR3 length: 15 amino acids. V was pared by 6 bases and J by 4 bases, with 16 bases between. CDR1 and CDR2 from the germline V gene are PRHDT and FYEKMQ (reference sequence). The CDR3 coding sequence is TGTGCCAGCAGTTCCCGCGACGGGTTAGGAAACACCATATATTTT. It yields the protein CASSSRDGLGNTIYF. The entire variable domain, with the rest obtained from reference TRBV13 and TRBJ1-3, is as follows: AAGVIQSPRHLIKEKRETATLKCYPIPRHDTVYWYQQGPGQDPQFLISFYEKMQSDKGSIPDRFSAQQFSDYHSELNMSSLELGDSALYFCASSSRDGLGNTIYFGEGSWLTVV.

The chain is built from TRBV6-5 and TRBJ1-2; 9 bases fit TRBD1. Germline V gene sequence: CDR1 MNHEY, CDR2 SVGAGI. V shed 2 bases, J shed 2 bases, and the junction held 3 bases outside the gene matches. The CDR3 is 15 amino acids. This chain's CDR3 is CASSYGGTGNYGYTF. In DNA, the CDR3 is TGTGCCAGCAGTTACGGCGGGACAGGGAACTATGGCTACACCTTC.

This chain links TRBV6-2 or TRBV6-3 with TRBJ1-2; D possibly corresponds to TRBD1 (5 bases). CDR1 and CDR2 (germline): MNHEY, SVGEGT. The CDR3 is 13 residues long. V was cut by 6 bases and J by 3 bases, with 11 bases left in between. CDR3 sequence reads: CASSLQGDYGYTF. The CDR3 DNA follows: TGTGCCAGCAGCCTCCAGGGAGACTATGGCTACACCTTC.

This sequence joins TRBV24-1 and TRBJ2-3, with no clear D. The CDR3 contains 15 residues. V was clipped by 4 bases and J by 2 bases, with 12 bases between them. Germline V CDR1 and CDR2: KGHDR, SFDVKD. The CDR3 nucleotides are TGTGCCACCAGTGACCGCTGGAAGCACACAGATACGCAGTATTTT. This translates into CATSDRWKHTDTQYF.

This chain connects TRBV13 to TRBJ1-1; D uncertain. Per germline, CDR1 PRHDT and CDR2 FYEKMQ (reference sequence). The V end was cut by 3 bases, the J end by 0 bases, with 8 bases between. This CDR3 comprises 14 residues. CDR3 sequence: CASSFQTLNTEAFF. The CDR3 DNA is TGTGCCAGCAGCTTTCAGACATTGAACACTGAAGCTTTCTTT.

The V call is TRBV29-1, the J call TRBJ2-3, with a tentative D call TRBD2 (5 bases). CDR1 is SQVTM and CDR2 is ANQGSEA in the germline V gene. The CDR3 spans 12 residues. V lost 3 bases and J 1 base, leaving 5 bases between the germline ends. This CDR3 reads CSVERGTDTQYF. Written as DNA, the CDR3 is TGCAGCGTTGAGAGGGGCACAGATACGCAGTATTTT.

On this clone itself: The sample carries other DNA sequences with the same CDR3. V and J are TRBV29-1 and TRBJ2-1; D uncertain. Germline CDR1 SQVTM, CDR2 ANQGSEA. V lost 2 bases, J lost 5 bases, and 7 bases lay in between. This CDR3 is 12 amino acids long. CDR3 sequence: CSVELRDNEQFF. Here the CDR3 DNA reads TGCAGCGTTGAACTCCGTGACAATGAGCAGTTCTTC.

In its sample, this clone was seen once. The chain employs TRBV24-1 and TRBJ2-1; the D gene could be TRBD1 or TRBD2 (5 bases each). The ends were cut back, 0 bases at V and 6 bases at J, with 17 bases in the middle. The CDR3 is 17 residues long. Germline CDR1 and CDR2: KGHDR and SFDVKD. The CDR3 DNA sequence: TGTGCCACCAGTGATTTGGCAGCCGGGAAAGGGGCCAATGAGCAGTTCTTC. Amino acids: CATSDLAAGKGANEQFF.

CDR3 loop: CASRFTDLLGYTF. The CDR3 DNA follows: TGTGCCAGCAGGTTTACAGATTTGCTAGGCTACACCTTC. V is TRBV28 and J is TRBJ1-2; no firm D call. Germline-derived CDR1 and CDR2 are MDHEN and SYDVKM. V was pared by 6 bases and J by 8 bases, with 16 bases between. The CDR3 is 13 residues long.

The gene calls are TRBV28 and TRBJ2-7; tentative D call: TRBD2 (6 bases). The CDR3 extends over 18 amino acids. V gave up 1 base and J gave up 0 bases, with 19 bases separating them. Germline V gene data show CDR1 as MDHEN and CDR2 as SYDVKM. CDR3 sequence: CASSLYPEASATSYEQYF. DNA for the CDR3: TGTGCCAGCAGTTTATATCCTGAAGCTAGCGCAACCTCCTACGAGCAGTACTTC.

The chain recombines TRBV25-1 with TRBJ1-2, with a possible D match to TRBD1 (6 bases). CDR1 and CDR2 (germline): MGHDK, SYGVNS. V gave up 3 bases and J gave up 3 bases, with 14 bases separating them. This CDR3 has 15 residues. Written as DNA, the CDR3 is TGTGCCAGCAGTGAGGGGGTGAGGGGGGACTATGGCTACACCTTC. It specifies CASSEGVRGDYGYTF.